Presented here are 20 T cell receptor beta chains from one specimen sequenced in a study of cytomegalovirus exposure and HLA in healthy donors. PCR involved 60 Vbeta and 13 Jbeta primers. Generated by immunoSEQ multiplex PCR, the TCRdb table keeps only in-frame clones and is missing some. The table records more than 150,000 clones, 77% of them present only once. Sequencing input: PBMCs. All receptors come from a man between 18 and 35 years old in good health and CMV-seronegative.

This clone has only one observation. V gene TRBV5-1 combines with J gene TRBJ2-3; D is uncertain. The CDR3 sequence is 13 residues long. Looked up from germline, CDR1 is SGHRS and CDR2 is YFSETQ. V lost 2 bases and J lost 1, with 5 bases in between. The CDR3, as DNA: TGCGCCAGCAGCTTCTCCGGCACAGATACGCAGTATTTT. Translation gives CASSFSGTDTQYF.

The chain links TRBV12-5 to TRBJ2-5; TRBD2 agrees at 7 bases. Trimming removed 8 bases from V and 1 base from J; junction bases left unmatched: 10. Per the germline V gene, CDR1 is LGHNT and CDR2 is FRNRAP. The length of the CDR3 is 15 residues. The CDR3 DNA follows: TGTGCTAGTACTTTCGGGGAGGGTCTCCAAGAGACCCAGTACTTC. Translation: CASTFGEGLQETQYF.

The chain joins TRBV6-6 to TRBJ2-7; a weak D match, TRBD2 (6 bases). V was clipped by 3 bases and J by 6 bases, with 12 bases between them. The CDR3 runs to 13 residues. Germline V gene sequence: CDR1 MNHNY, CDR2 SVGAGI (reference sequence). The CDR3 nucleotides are TGTGCCAGCAGTTATGGGGGGTCCGGCGAGCAGTACTTC. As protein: CASSYGGSGEQYF.

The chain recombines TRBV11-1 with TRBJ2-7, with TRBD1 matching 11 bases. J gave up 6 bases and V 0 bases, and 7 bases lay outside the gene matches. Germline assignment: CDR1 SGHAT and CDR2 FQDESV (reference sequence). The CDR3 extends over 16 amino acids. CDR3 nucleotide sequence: TGTGCCAGCAGCTTAGCGCTGGGACAGGGGGTCCTCGAGCAGTACTTC. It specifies CASSLALGQGVLEQYF.

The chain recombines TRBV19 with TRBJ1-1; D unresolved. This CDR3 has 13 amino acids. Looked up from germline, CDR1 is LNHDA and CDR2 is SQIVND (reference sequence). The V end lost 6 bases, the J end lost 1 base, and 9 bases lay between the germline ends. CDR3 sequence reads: CASRLGENTEAFF. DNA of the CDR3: TGTGCCAGTAGACTAGGAGAGAACACTGAAGCTTTCTTT.

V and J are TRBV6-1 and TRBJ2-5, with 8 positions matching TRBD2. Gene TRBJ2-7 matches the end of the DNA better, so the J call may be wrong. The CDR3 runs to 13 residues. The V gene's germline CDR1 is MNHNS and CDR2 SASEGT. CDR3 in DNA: TGTGCCAGCAGTGATACTAGCGGCTACGAGCAGTACTTC. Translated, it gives CASSDTSGYEQYF.

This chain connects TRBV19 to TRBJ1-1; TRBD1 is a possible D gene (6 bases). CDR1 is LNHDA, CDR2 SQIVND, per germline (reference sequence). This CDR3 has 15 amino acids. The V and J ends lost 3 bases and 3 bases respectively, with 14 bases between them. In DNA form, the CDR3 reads TGTGCCAGTAGTATCTGGGGGGGCAGTGACACTGAAGCTTTCTTT. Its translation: CASSIWGGSDTEAFF. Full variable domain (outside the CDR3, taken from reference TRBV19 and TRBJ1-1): DGGITQSPKYLFRKEGQNVTLSCEQNLNHDAMYWYRQDPGQGLRLIYYSQIVNDFQKGDIAEGYSVSREKKESFPLTVTSAQKNPTAFYLCASSIWGGSDTEAFFGQGTRLTVV.

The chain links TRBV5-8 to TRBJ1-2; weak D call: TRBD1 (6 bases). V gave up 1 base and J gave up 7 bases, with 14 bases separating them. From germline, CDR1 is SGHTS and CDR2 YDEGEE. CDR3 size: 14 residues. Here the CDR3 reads CASSLTGSHLGYTF. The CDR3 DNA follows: TGTGCCAGCAGCTTGACAGGGAGCCACCTTGGCTACACCTTC.

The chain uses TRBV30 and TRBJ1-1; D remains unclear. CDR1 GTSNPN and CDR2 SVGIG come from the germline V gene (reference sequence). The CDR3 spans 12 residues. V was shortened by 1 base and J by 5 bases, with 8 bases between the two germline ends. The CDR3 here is CAWSERATEAFF. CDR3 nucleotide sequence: TGTGCCTGGAGTGAGCGGGCTACTGAAGCTTTCTTT.

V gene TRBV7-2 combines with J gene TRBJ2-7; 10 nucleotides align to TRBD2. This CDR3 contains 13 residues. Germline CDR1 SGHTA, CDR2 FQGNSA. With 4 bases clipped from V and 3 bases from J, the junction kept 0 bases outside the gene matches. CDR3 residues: CASSSSGSYEQYF. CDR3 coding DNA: TGTGCCAGCAGCTCTAGCGGGAGCTACGAGCAGTACTTC. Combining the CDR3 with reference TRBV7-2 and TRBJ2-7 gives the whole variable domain GAGVSQSPSNKVTEKGKDVELRCDPISGHTALYWYRQSLGQGLEFLIYFQGNSAPDKSGLPSDRFSAERTGGSVSTLTIQRTQQEDSAVYLCASSSSGSYEQYFGPGTRLTVT.

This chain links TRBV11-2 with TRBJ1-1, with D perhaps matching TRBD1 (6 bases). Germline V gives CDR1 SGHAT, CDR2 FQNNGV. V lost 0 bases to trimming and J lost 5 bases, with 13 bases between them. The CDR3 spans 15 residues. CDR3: CASSLDQGQRTEAFF. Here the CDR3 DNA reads TGTGCCAGCAGCTTAGATCAGGGGCAGAGAACTGAAGCTTTCTTT.

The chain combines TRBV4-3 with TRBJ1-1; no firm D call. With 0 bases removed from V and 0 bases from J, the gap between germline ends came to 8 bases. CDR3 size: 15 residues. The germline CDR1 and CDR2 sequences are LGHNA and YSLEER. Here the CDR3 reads CASSQERLMNTEAFF. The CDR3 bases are TGCGCCAGCAGCCAAGAACGCCTAATGAACACTGAAGCTTTCTTT.

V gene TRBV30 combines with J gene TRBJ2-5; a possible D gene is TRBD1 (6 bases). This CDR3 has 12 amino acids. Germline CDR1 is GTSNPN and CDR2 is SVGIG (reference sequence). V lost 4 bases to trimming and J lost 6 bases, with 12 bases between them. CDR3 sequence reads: CAWNEGEKTQYF. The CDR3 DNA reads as TGTGCCTGGAATGAGGGGGAGAAGACCCAGTACTTC. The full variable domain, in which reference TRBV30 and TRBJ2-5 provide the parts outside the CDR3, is SQTIHQWPATLVQPVGSPLSLECTVEGTSNPNLYWYRQAAGRGLQLLFYSVGIGQISSEVPQNLSASRPQDRQFILSSKKLLLSDSGFYLCAWNEGEKTQYFGPGTRLLVL.

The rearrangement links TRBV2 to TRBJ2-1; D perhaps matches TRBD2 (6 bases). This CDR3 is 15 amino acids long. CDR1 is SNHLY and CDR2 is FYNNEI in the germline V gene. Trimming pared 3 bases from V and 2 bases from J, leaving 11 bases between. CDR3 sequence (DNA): TGTGCCAGCAGTGATGGGTGGGGGGCCTACAATGAGCAGTTCTTC. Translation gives CASSDGWGAYNEQFF.

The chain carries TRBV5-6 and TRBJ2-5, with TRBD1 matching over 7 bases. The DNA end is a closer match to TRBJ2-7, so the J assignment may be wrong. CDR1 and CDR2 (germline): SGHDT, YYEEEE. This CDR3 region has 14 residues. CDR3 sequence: CASSLRGYRGEQYF. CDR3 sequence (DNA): TGTGCCAGCAGCTTGAGGGGCTACAGGGGCGAGCAGTACTTC.

The CDR3 DNA reads TGTGCCAGCAGAAAGGACAGGGACTACGAGCAGTACTTC. Its protein product is CASRKDRDYEQYF. The chain couples TRBV5-4 to TRBJ2-7; 8 bases are a match to TRBD1. The CDR3 is 13 amino acids. V lost 5 bases to trimming and J lost 3 bases; unmatched junction nucleotides: 4. CDR1 SGHNT and CDR2 YYREEE come from the germline V gene (reference sequence).

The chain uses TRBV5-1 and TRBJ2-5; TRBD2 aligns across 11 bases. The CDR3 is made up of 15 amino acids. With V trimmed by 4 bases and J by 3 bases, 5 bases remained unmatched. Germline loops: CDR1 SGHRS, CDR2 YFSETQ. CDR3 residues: CASSPEGLAEETQYF. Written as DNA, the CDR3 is TGCGCCAGCAGCCCGGAGGGACTAGCGGAAGAGACCCAGTACTTC.

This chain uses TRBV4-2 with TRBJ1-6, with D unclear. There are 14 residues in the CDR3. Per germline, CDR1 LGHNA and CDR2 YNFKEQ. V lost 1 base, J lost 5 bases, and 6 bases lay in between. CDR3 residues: CASSQGLDNSPLHF. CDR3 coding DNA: TGTGCCAGCAGCCAAGGTCTAGATAATTCACCCCTCCACTTT.

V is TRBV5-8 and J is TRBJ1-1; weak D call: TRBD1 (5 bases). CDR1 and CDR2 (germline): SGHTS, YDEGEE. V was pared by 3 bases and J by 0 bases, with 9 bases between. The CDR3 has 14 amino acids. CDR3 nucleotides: TGTGCCAGCAGCTCGGACACCTTGAACACTGAAGCTTTCTTT. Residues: CASSSDTLNTEAFF.

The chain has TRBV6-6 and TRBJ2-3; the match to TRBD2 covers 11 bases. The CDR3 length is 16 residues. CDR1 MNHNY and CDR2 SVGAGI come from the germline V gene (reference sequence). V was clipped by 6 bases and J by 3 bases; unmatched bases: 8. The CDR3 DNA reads TGTGCCAGCAGGCCAGGCCCTAGCGGGGGGACAGATACGCAGTATTTT. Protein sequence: CASRPGPSGGTDTQYF.